In this sample, the clone carrying this TCR beta chain turned up a few times. Produced via immunoSEQ multiplex PCR; TCRdb's table is partial and in-frame only. The sample consists of 25,000 to 30,000 clones, around 78% of them appearing once. This specimen comes from a study of STAT5B mutations in CD4+ large granular lymphocyte leukemia. Sequencing was carried out using CD4+ T cells from blood buffy coats. The sequence was obtained from a human donor in good health.

The CDR3 DNA follows: TGTGCCAGCAGTTCCAGGGTATCGCAGCCCCAGCATTTT. Translating it yields CASSSRVSQPQHF. The genes are TRBV6-1 and TRBJ1-5, with D perhaps matching TRBD1 (5 bases). This CDR3 spans 13 amino acids. Trimming took 5 bases from V and 7 from J, leaving 12 bases between them. From germline, CDR1 is MNHNS and CDR2 SASEGT.